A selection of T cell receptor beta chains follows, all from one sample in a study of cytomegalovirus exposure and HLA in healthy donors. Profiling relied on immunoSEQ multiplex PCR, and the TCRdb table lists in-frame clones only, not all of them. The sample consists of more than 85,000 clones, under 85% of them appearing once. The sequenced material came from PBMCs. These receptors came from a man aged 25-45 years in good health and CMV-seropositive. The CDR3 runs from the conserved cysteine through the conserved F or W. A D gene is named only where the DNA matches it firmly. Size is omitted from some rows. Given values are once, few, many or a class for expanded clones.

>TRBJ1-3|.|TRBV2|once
TGTGCCAGCAGTGAGGGGGGGGACTCTGGAAACACCATATATTTT
CASSEGGDSGNTIYF
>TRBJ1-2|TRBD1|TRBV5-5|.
TGTGCCAGCAGCTTGATGGACAGGGAAGGCTATGGCTACACCTTC
CASSLMDREGYGYTF
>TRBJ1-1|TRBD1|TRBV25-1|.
TGTGCCAGCAGTGAATTGCGACAGGGGTCTCCGAACACTGAAGCTTTCTTT
CASSELRQGSPNTEAFF
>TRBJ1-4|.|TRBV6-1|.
TGTGCCAGCAGGGTAGACAGACCCTTAAATGAAAAACTGTTTTTT
CASRVDRPLNEKLFF
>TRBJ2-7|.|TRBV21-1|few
TGTGCCAGCAGCAAAGCAAGGTGGGCACCATACGAGCAGTACTTC
CASSKARWAPYEQYF
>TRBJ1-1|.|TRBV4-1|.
TGCGCCAGCAGCCAAGGGCCCGGGACTGAAGCTTTCTTT
CASSQGPGTEAFF
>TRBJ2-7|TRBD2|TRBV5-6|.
TGTGCCAGCAGCTCGGGATGGACTAGCGGGGGGCCCTGGGAGAACGAGCAGTACTTC
CASSSGWTSGGPWENEQYF
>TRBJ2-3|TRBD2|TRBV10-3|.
TGTGCCACCAACCCGCGGGGGTTGACAGATACGCAGTATTTT
CATNPRGLTDTQYF
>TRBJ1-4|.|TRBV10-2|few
TGCGCCAGCAGTGAGTCGGGGAGCGAGGGTGAAAAACTGTTTTTT
CASSESGSEGEKLFF
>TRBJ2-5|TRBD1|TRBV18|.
TGTGCCAGCTCACCGGGACAGCAAGAGACCCAGTACTTC
CASSPGQQETQYF
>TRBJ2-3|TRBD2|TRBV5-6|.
TGTGCCAGCAGCTGGGGGGGACTAGCGGACACAGATACGCAGTATTTT
CASSWGGLADTDTQYF
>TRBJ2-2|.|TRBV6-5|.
TGTGCCAGCAGTTACTACGGGGATAACACCGGGGAGCTGTTTTTT
CASSYYGDNTGELFF
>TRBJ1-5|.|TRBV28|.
TGTGCCAGCTCCCGGGGTGGGGGCGGTCAGCCCCAGCATTTT
CASSRGGGGQPQHF
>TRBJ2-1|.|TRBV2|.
TGTGCCAGCAGTCAGCAGGTTTCCCTATTCAATGAGCAGTTCTTC
CASSQQVSLFNEQFF
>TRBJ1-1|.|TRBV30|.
TGTGCCTGGAGTGAGGCAGGGTTAAACACTGAAGCTTTCTTT
CAWSEAGLNTEAFF
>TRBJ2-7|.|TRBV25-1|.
TGTGCCAGCAGTGGTCCCCCGAGCTCCTACGAGCAGTACTTC
CASSGPPSSYEQYF
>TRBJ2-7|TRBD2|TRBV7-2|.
TGTGCCAGCTCCTCTTGGACTAGCGGGGGGATATCAACCTACGAGCAGTACTTC
CASSSWTSGGISTYEQYF
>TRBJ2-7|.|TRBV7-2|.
TGTGCCAGCAGCTTAGCGCATGGCCACGAGCAGTACTTC
CASSLAHGHEQYF
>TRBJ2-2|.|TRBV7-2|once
TGTGCCAGCAGCTTAGCCGGGGGGAACACCGGGGAGCTGTTTTTT
CASSLAGGNTGELFF
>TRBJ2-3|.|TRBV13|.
TGTGCCAGCAGCTTAGGTGCTAGCCACACAGATACGCAGTATTTT
CASSLGASHTDTQYF
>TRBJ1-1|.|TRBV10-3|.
TGTGCCATCAGTGAGATTACCGGGAGGAACACTGAAGCTTTCTTT
CAISEITGRNTEAFF
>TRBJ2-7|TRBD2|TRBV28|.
TGTGCCAGCAGTTTATTGGGCGGGGAGGGCGGCGAGCAGTACTTC
CASSLLGGEGGEQYF
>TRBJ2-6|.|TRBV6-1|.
TGTGCCAGCAGTGGTAGGTCGAGGGCCCACTCCTCTGGGGCCAACGTCCTGACTTTC
CASSGRSRAHSSGANVLTF
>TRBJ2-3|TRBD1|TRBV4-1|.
TGCGCCAGCAGCCAATTAGACAGGGACACAGATACGCAGTATTTT
CASSQLDRDTDTQYF
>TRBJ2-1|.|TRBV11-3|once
TGTGCCAGCAGCTTAGACCCGCTCACACAACAGTTCTTC
CASSLDPLTQQFF
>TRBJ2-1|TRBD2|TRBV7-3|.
TGTGCCAGCAGCTCTAGCGGGTCATACTACAATGAGCAGTTCTTC
CASSSSGSYYNEQFF
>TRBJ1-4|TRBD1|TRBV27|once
TGTGCCAGCAGTTCGGGACAGGGACGAGAAAAACTGTTTTTT
CASSSGQGREKLFF
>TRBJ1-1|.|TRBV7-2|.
TGTGCCAGCAGCATACAGGGAGAGGACACTGAAGCTTTCTTT
CASSIQGEDTEAFF
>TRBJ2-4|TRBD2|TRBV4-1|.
TGCGCCAGCAGCCACGCCTTGGATGAGCGGGGGGGCCGAAGGGGCATTCAGTACTTC
CASSHALDERGGRRGIQYF
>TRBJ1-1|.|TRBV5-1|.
TGCGCCAGCAGCCTATTGATAGGGGAGAACACTGAAGCTTTCTTT
CASSLLIGENTEAFF
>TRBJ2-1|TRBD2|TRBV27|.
TGTGCCAGCAAACTAGCGGGGGGAACATCCTACAATGAGCAGTTCTTC
CASKLAGGTSYNEQFF
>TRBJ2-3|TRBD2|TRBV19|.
TGTGCCAGTAGTATGGGGACTAGCGGGCCCGACTCCACAGATACGCAGTATTTT
CASSMGTSGPDSTDTQYF
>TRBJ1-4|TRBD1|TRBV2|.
TGTGCCAGCAGTGAGGGACAGCGCAATGAAAAACTGTTTTTT
CASSEGQRNEKLFF
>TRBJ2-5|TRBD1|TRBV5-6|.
TGTGCCAGCAGCTCAACGACAGGGGGAGAGACCCAGTACTTC
CASSSTTGGETQYF
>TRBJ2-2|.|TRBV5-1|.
TGCGCCAGCAGCTTGGACAGGCCGTTCACCGGGGAGCTGTTTTTT
CASSLDRPFTGELFF
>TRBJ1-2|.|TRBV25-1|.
TGTGCCAGCAGTGCGAGGCTTCGCTACACCTTC
CASSARLRYTF
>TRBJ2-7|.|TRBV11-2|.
TGTGCCAGCAGCGTTGCGGCCTACGAGCAGTACTTC
CASSVAAYEQYF
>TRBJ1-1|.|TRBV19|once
TGTGCCAGTCATATTGGCGGGGACCTCGCTGAAGCTTTCTTT
CASHIGGDLAEAFF
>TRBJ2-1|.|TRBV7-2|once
TGTGCCAGCAGCTTAACCAGGGAGCAGTTCTTC
CASSLTREQFF
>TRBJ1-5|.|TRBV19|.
TGTGCCAGTAGTTTCAATGGGCACAATCAGCCCCAGCATTTT
CASSFNGHNQPQHF
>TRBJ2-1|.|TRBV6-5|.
TGTGCCAGCAGTTACGCGAATGAGCAGTTCTTC
CASSYANEQFF
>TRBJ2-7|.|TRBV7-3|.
TGTGCCAGCAGCCCCCGGTACGAGCAGTACTTC
CASSPRYEQYF
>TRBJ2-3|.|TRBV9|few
TGTGCCAGCGAGAGGAGGGGGGGAGGCACAGATACGCAGTATTTT
CASERRGGGTDTQYF
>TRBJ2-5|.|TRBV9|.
TGTGCCAGCAGCCTTGAAGATCAGGAGACCCAGTACTTC
CASSLEDQETQYF
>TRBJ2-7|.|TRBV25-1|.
TGTGCCAGCAGCTCTAGGAAGGACACATACTACGAGCAGTACTTC
CASSSRKDTYYEQYF